Below, 28 T cell receptor beta chains from the same sample are listed, as sequenced in a study of blood T cell repertoires in COVID-19. Libraries were prepared by immunoSEQ multiplex PCR; TCRdb keeps only in-frame clonotypes and omits some of them. Altogether approximately 350,000 clones are present, around 83% being singletons, with the ten largest covering about 5.4%. The sequenced material came from PBMCs or T cells enriched from blood (not recorded which). These receptors originate from a woman in her forties or fifties who had recovered from COVID-19.

This clone has a count of ten or more. The chain carries TRBV19 and TRBJ2-5; 8 nucleotides line up with TRBD2. Germline V CDR1 and CDR2: LNHDA, SQIVND (reference sequence). Trimming removed 5 bases from V and 2 bases from J; junction bases left unmatched: 4. This CDR3 has 14 amino acids. The CDR3 DNA follows: TGTGCCAGTAGTTACGGGGGGGCACAAGAGACCCAGTACTTC. Translating it yields CASSYGGAQETQYF.

The V and J genes are TRBV11-2 and TRBJ1-1, with D hard to call. CDR3 length: 15 amino acids. Trimming shortened V by 0 bases and J by 1 base, and 9 bases separated the two germline ends. The V gene's germline CDR1 is SGHAT and CDR2 FQNNGV. The CDR3 reads CASSLEGSGNTEAFF. The CDR3 region has the DNA TGTGCCAGCAGCTTAGAAGGATCAGGGAACACTGAAGCTTTCTTT.

The chain has TRBV4-2 and TRBJ1-1; 8 bases match TRBD1. V lost 0 bases to trimming and J lost 5 bases; unmatched junction nucleotides: 5. Germline CDR1 LGHNA, CDR2 YNFKEQ. The CDR3 sequence is 15 residues long. CDR3 amino acids: CASSQDSNRGTEAFF. Here the CDR3 DNA reads TGTGCCAGCAGCCAAGATTCGAACAGGGGGACTGAAGCTTTCTTT.

CDR3 sequence (DNA): TGTGCCAGCAGCCCTTGGGACAGGGCCTACGAGCAGTACTTC. It codes for CASSPWDRAYEQYF. The rearrangement links TRBV5-8 to TRBJ2-7, with TRBD1 matching over 9 bases. Germline V gene lookup returns CDR1 SGHTS and CDR2 YDEGEE. CDR3 size: 14 residues. V was clipped by 4 bases and J by 2 bases; unmatched bases: 4.

The chain couples TRBV7-3 to TRBJ2-1; possibly TRBD1 for D (5 bases). CDR3 size: 15 residues. Germline CDR1 and CDR2: SGHTA and FQGTGA. Trimming shortened V by 0 bases and J by 4 bases, and 10 bases separated the two germline ends. CDR3 residues: CASSLTFRDYNEQFF. CDR3 bases: TGTGCCAGCAGCTTAACATTCAGGGATTACAATGAGCAGTTCTTC.

The chain employs TRBV5-6 and TRBJ2-5; TRBD1 might be the D (6 bases). The CDR3 loop spans 15 amino acids. Germline lookup yields CDR1 SGHDT and CDR2 YYEEEE. Between the trimmed V and J ends, which lost 7 bases and 5 bases, there was a span of 21 bases. This chain's CDR3 is CASSEPGVFVETQYF. The CDR3 bases are TGTGCCAGCTCCGAACCAGGGGTTTTTGTGGAGACCCAGTACTTC.

In this sample, this clone turned up once. This chain uses TRBV13 with TRBJ1-2; 10 bases line up with TRBD1. The CDR3 extends over 14 amino acids. Trimming at V came to 3 bases and at J to 3 bases, leaving 1 base not matched to a gene. CDR1 PRHDT and CDR2 FYEKMQ come from the germline V gene (reference sequence). DNA of the CDR3: TGTGCCAGCAGCTTGACAGGGGGCGACTATGGCTACACCTTC. Protein: CASSLTGGDYGYTF.

This rearrangement joins TRBV3-1 (or the pseudogene TRBV3-2) to TRBJ1-5, with TRBD1 matching 7 bases. Germline V gives CDR1 LGHDT, CDR2 YNNKEL (reference sequence). Trimming removed 5 bases from V and 7 bases from J; junction bases left unmatched: 11. This CDR3 spans 15 amino acids. The CDR3 sequence: CASSETGTDRQPQHF. CDR3 DNA: TGTGCCAGCAGCGAAACCGGGACAGATCGCCAGCCCCAGCATTTT.

The V call is TRBV5-1, the J call TRBJ2-5; D might be TRBD1 (5 bases). This CDR3 is built from 13 residues. From germline, CDR1 is SGHRS and CDR2 YFSETQ. Trimming removed 6 bases from V and 0 bases from J, with 9 bases in between. The CDR3 here is CASTKGNQETQYF. The CDR3 DNA reads as TGCGCCAGCACCAAGGGGAACCAAGAGACCCAGTACTTC.

J is TRBJ2-3 and V is TRBV4-3; 11 bases agree with TRBD2. Germline CDR1 reads LGHNA; CDR2 reads YSLEER. The CDR3 runs 20 residues. J was trimmed by 0 bases and V by 0 bases; bases with no gene match: 11. The chain's CDR3 is CASSQDPGTSGSYSTDTQYF. CDR3 in DNA: TGCGCCAGCAGCCAAGATCCTGGGACTAGCGGATCATACAGCACAGATACGCAGTATTTT.

This chain joins TRBV15 and TRBJ1-1, with 9 bases aligning to TRBD1. In germline, CDR1 is LNHNV, CDR2 YYDKDF (reference sequence). V shed 2 bases and J 4 bases; nucleotides not matched to a gene: 11. This CDR3 is built from 17 residues. The CDR3 sequence is CATSRTNSDRGITEAFF. The CDR3 DNA reads TGTGCCACCAGCAGAACGAACTCAGACAGGGGGATCACTGAAGCTTTCTTT.

The chain recombines TRBV5-5 with TRBJ1-2, with TRBD1 matching 10 bases. The germline V gene has CDR1 SGHKS and CDR2 YYEKEE (reference sequence). The trim removed 1 base at V and 4 bases at J, leaving 4 bases unmatched. The CDR3 runs to 15 residues. CDR3 in amino acids: CASSLLGTGVYGYTF. The CDR3 nucleotides read TGTGCCAGCAGCTTGTTAGGGACAGGGGTCTATGGCTACACCTTC.

The chain carries TRBV18 and TRBJ1-2, with TRBD1 identical over 8 bases. The CDR3 runs to 15 residues. V lost 3 bases and J lost 3; bases outside the gene matches: 6. Germline values: CDR1 KGHSH, CDR2 LQKENI. The CDR3 DNA is TGTGCCAGCTCACCGGGATCGACAGGGGACTATGGCTACACCTTC. Translating it yields CASSPGSTGDYGYTF. The variable domain in full, completed from reference TRBV18 and TRBJ1-2, reads NAGVMQNPRHLVRRRGQEARLRCSPMKGHSHVYWYRQLPEEGLKFMVYLQKENIIDESGMPKERFSAEFPKEGPSILRIQQVVRGDSAAYFCASSPGSTGDYGYTFGSGTRLTVV.

The rearrangement links TRBV5-1 to TRBJ2-3; 8 bases align to TRBD1. V lost 3 bases and J lost 3; bases outside the gene matches: 3. Germline V lookup: CDR1 SGHRS, CDR2 YFSETQ. This CDR3 is 14 amino acids long. As DNA, the CDR3 is TGCGCCAGCAGCTGGCAGGGGGCAACAGATACGCAGTATTTT. Protein product: CASSWQGATDTQYF. The entire variable domain, with the rest obtained from reference TRBV5-1 and TRBJ2-3, is as follows: KAGVTQTPRYLIKTRGQQVTLSCSPISGHRSVSWYQQTPGQGLQFLFEYFSETQRNKGNFPGRFSGRQFSNSRSEMNVSTLELGDSALYLCASSWQGATDTQYFGPGTRLTVL.

The rearrangement joins TRBV6-5 to TRBJ1-3, with 8 bases identical to TRBD1. Looked up from germline, CDR1 is MNHEY and CDR2 is SVGAGI. The CDR3 totals 14 residues. The V and J ends lost 6 bases and 2 bases, in that order; junction bases with no gene match: 3. The CDR3 protein is CASSAGGTGNTIYF. In nucleotides, the CDR3 is TGTGCCAGCAGCGCAGGGGGCACTGGAAACACCATATATTTT.

The chain carries TRBV19 and TRBJ1-4; possible D gene TRBD1, 5 bases. In germline, CDR1 is LNHDA, CDR2 SQIVND (reference sequence). The CDR3 totals 16 residues. The V and J ends lost 2 bases and 14 bases respectively, with 24 bases between them. The CDR3 DNA reads TGTGCCAGTAGTATACTGGTTGCAGCGGGTGGGACTGGGCTGTTTTTT. It specifies CASSILVAAGGTGLFF.

This rearrangement joins TRBV6-5 to TRBJ1-2; 7 positions agree with TRBD1. J lost 8 bases, V lost 5 bases, and 8 bases had no gene match. Germline values: CDR1 MNHEY, CDR2 SVGAGI. This CDR3 comprises 13 residues. The chain's CDR3 is CASSRGQTPGYTF. The CDR3 nucleotides read TGTGCCAGCAGTAGGGGACAGACTCCCGGCTACACCTTC.

This clone appeared once. V gene TRBV5-4 combines with J gene TRBJ2-6, with 8 bases aligning to TRBD2. V shed 4 bases and J 0 bases; nucleotides not matched to a gene: 9. Germline V lookup: CDR1 SGHNT, CDR2 YYREEE (reference sequence). This CDR3 is 18 amino acids long. CDR3 DNA: TGTGCCAGCAGCCCTTTAACGGGAGGGGCCTCTGGGGCCAACGTCCTGACTTTC. It is translated as CASSPLTGGASGANVLTF.

The genes are TRBV29-1 and TRBJ1-1, with a possible D match to TRBD1 (6 bases). CDR1 and CDR2 (germline): SQVTM, ANQGSEA. CDR3 length equals 12 residues. The CDR3 nucleotides read TGCCGCATTAAACAGGGTGACACTGAAGCTTTCTTT. It codes for CRIKQGDTEAFF.

The J gene is TRBJ2-7, the V gene TRBV30; the match to TRBD2 covers 11 bases. CDR3 length equals 13 residues. With 4 bases clipped from V and 4 bases from J, the junction kept 3 bases outside the gene matches. In germline, CDR1 is GTSNPN, CDR2 SVGIG (reference sequence). CDR3 bases: TGTGCCTGGAAGACTAGCGGGACGTACGAGCAGTACTTC. Its translation: CAWKTSGTYEQYF.

DNA of the CDR3: TGTGCCAGCAGCCTCACTAGCGGGATAGGGGAGCTGTTTTTT. It is translated as CASSLTSGIGELFF. J is TRBJ2-2 and V is TRBV3-1 (or the pseudogene TRBV3-2), with 10 bases aligning to TRBD2. Germline V gene sequence: CDR1 LGHDT, CDR2 YNNKEL (reference sequence). Trimming cost V 4 bases and J 8 bases; bases outside gene matches: 4. The CDR3 is 14 amino acids.

The rearrangement uses TRBV28 and TRBJ1-2; D possibly corresponds to TRBD1 (5 bases). This CDR3 region has 16 residues. Trimming pared 5 bases from V and 6 bases from J, leaving 22 bases between. Germline assignment: CDR1 MDHEN and CDR2 SYDVKM. The chain's CDR3 is CASSTLKGATSDGYTF. The CDR3 coding sequence is TGTGCCAGCAGTACACTAAAAGGGGCTACATCGGATGGCTACACCTTC.

In regard to this clone: This same CDR3 is encoded by further DNA sequences in the sample. This sequence joins TRBV4-3 and TRBJ1-1, with D hard to call. The CDR3 runs 13 residues. Germline V gene data show CDR1 as LGHNA and CDR2 as YSLEER. V lost 0 bases, J lost 2 bases, and 4 bases lay in between. In DNA form, the CDR3 reads TGCGCCAGCAGCCAAGATCGTAACACTGAAGCTTTCTTT. Translation: CASSQDRNTEAFF.

The V and J genes are TRBV15 and TRBJ1-2; possible D gene TRBD1, 5 bases. The V gene's germline CDR1 is LNHNV and CDR2 YYDKDF (reference sequence). The CDR3 loop spans 14 amino acids. The germline V and J ends were trimmed by 0 bases and 7 bases, with 12 bases remaining between them. In DNA form, the CDR3 reads TGTGCCACCAGCAGAGACAGGGTTTCAGGTGGCTACACCTTC. As protein: CATSRDRVSGGYTF.

The chain joins TRBV6-1 to TRBJ1-5, with D unclear. V was shortened by 2 bases and J by 7 bases, with 12 bases between the two germline ends. CDR1 is MNHNS and CDR2 is SASEGT in the germline V gene. The CDR3 totals 14 residues. The CDR3 coding sequence is TGTGCCAGCAGTGAACAGGATAAACAACAGCCCCAGCATTTT. Encoded protein: CASSEQDKQQPQHF.

The genes are TRBV30 and TRBJ2-2; D gene unclear. V was shortened by 1 base and J by 0 bases, with 6 bases between the two germline ends. Germline lookup yields CDR1 GTSNPN and CDR2 SVGIG (reference sequence). The CDR3 is 14 residues long. The DNA for the CDR3 is TGTGCCTGGAGTGGAGAGTCGAACACCGGGGAGCTGTTTTTT. Protein: CAWSGESNTGELFF.

Only one count was recorded for this clone. V usage is TRBV18 and J usage is TRBJ2-5; no definite D call. Looked up from germline, CDR1 is KGHSH and CDR2 is LQKENI. Trimming pared 10 bases from V and 4 bases from J, leaving 13 bases between. CDR3 size: 12 residues. CDR3 bases: TGTGCCACCACACCCCTTGTAGAGACCCAGTACTTC. Translated, it gives CATTPLVETQYF.

This chain links TRBV13 with TRBJ1-4; maybe TRBD1 (5 bases). CDR1 PRHDT and CDR2 FYEKMQ come from the germline V gene (reference sequence). The ends were cut back, 4 bases at V and 8 bases at J, with 14 bases in the middle. The CDR3 spans 14 residues. The CDR3 region has the DNA TGTGCCAGCAGCTCCCGACAGAAGGTGGAAAAACTGTTTTTT. This translates into CASSSRQKVEKLFF.